This is a list of T cell receptor beta chains from one sample in a study of vaccination and CD4 T cells after COVID-19. The antigens these receptors bind are not known. Via MiXCR, TCRdb re-called the PCR reads, giving one row per CDR3 protein. The data contain about 13,000 distinct CDR3 sequences, more than 35% of them seen just once; the ten biggest clones take up roughly 14%. Sequenced sample: CD4+ T cells from blood, cultured in vitro. The receptors were gathered from a human donor who had recovered from COVID-19. Each CDR3 is given with its conserved first and last residue. The D gene is left open where the match is weak. Size values are once, few and many counts, or a class for expanded clones, and some rows have none.

d_call j_call clone_size v_call cdr3_aa cdr3_nt
NA TRBJ1-3 NA TRBV5-6 CASSLGLLGTGNTIYF TGTGCCAGCAGCTTGGGCCTCCTAGGCACTGGAAACACCATATATTTT
NA TRBJ1-1 NA TRBV20-1 CSAARQLNTEAFF TGCAGTGCAGCTAGACAGTTGAACACTGAAGCTTTCTTT
NA TRBJ2-2 large TRBV6-2/TRBV6-3 CASSRGQGSTGELFF TGTGCCAGCAGTCGAGGGCAGGGTAGCACCGGGGAGCTGTTTTTT
TRBD1 TRBJ1-5 NA TRBV28 CASRTAGTGVGLQPQHF TGTGCCAGCAGGACGGCGGGGACAGGGGTAGGGCTTCAGCCCCAGCATTTT
NA TRBJ1-2 few TRBV30 CAWRGTQNYGYTF TGTGCCTGGAGGGGAACACAAAACTATGGCTACACCTTC
TRBD2 TRBJ2-5 large TRBV2 CASRGVAGGRQETQYF TGTGCCAGCCGTGGGGTAGCGGGGGGGCGGCAAGAGACCCAGTACTTC
NA TRBJ2-1 NA TRBV3-1 CASSQVGGGWNEQFF TGTGCCAGCAGCCAAGTTGGTGGGGGCTGGAATGAGCAGTTCTTC
TRBD1 TRBJ1-4 NA TRBV6-1 CASSDPGQYNEKLFF TGTGCCAGCAGTGACCCGGGACAGTATAATGAAAAACTGTTTTTT
NA TRBJ1-2 few TRBV5-4 CASSLPGEGYTF TGTGCCAGCAGCTTGCCAGGGGAAGGCTACACCTTC
NA TRBJ1-1 NA TRBV7-9 CASSLVRGGDTEAFF TGTGCCAGCAGCTTAGTCCGGGGTGGAGACACTGAAGCTTTCTTT
NA TRBJ1-4 NA TRBV7-2 CASSLLPGTNEKLFF TGTGCCAGCAGCTTACTTCCAGGGACTAATGAAAAACTGTTTTTT
NA TRBJ2-5 few TRBV20-1 CSARTGLYQETQYF TGCAGTGCTAGGACAGGATTGTACCAAGAGACCCAGTACTTC
NA TRBJ2-7 few TRBV2 CASSPRTSTYEQYF TGTGCCAGCAGCCCAAGGACATCCACCTACGAGCAGTACTTC
NA TRBJ1-5 NA TRBV7-2 CASSYNGGVSNQPQHF TGTGCCAGCAGCTATAACGGGGGGGTCAGCAATCAGCCCCAGCATTTT
TRBD1 TRBJ1-5 few TRBV6-2/TRBV6-3 CASSPGQGLNQPQHF TGTGCCAGCAGTCCGGGACAGGGACTCAATCAGCCCCAGCATTTT
NA TRBJ1-2 few TRBV11-2 CASSRGGPYGYTF TGTGCCAGCAGTAGGGGCGGGCCCTATGGCTACACCTTC
NA TRBJ1-1 NA TRBV25-1 CASSDLGTVNTEAFF TGTGCCAGCAGTGATCTCGGGACGGTGAACACTGAAGCTTTCTTT
NA TRBJ1-5 NA TRBV6-2/TRBV6-3 CASSYLQVGNQPQHF TGTGCCAGCAGTTATCTCCAGGTCGGCAATCAGCCCCAGCATTTT
NA TRBJ1-5 NA TRBV10-2 CASRGQLYQPQHF TGCGCCAGCAGAGGACAACTCTATCAGCCCCAGCATTTT
NA TRBJ2-2 few TRBV20-1 CSASLASTGELFF TGCAGTGCTAGCCTAGCGAGCACCGGGGAGCTGTTTTTT
NA TRBJ2-3 few TRBV14 CASSHTDTQYF TGTGCCAGCAGCCACACAGATACGCAGTATTTT
NA TRBJ2-7 few TRBV20-1 CSAPPAGRAYEQYF TGCAGTGCACCCCCGGCCGGCAGGGCCTACGAGCAGTACTTC
NA TRBJ2-7 few TRBV6-5 CASSYSQGTYEQYF TGTGCCAGCAGTTACTCGCAGGGGACCTACGAGCAGTACTTC
NA TRBJ2-2 NA TRBV5-3 CARSLRSVNTGELFF TGTGCCAGAAGCTTGAGATCTGTGAACACCGGGGAGCTGTTTTTT
TRBD1 TRBJ1-4 once TRBV27 CASTMGTGKIAVANEKLFF TGTGCCAGCACAATGGGGACAGGGAAGATTGCGGTAGCTAATGAAAAACTGTTTTTT
NA TRBJ2-5 NA TRBV7-7 CASSLLGAQETQYF TGTGCCAGCAGCTTACTGGGGGCCCAAGAGACCCAGTACTTC
TRBD1 TRBJ1-5 large TRBV6-1 CASSGQGGSNQPQHF TGTGCCAGCAGTGGACAGGGTGGAAGCAATCAGCCCCAGCATTTT
NA TRBJ1-5 few TRBV6-5 CASSLQPDSNQPQHF TGTGCCAGCAGTTTACAGCCTGATAGCAATCAGCCCCAGCATTTT
TRBD1 TRBJ1-6 few TRBV12-3/TRBV12-4 CASSTKTGGSSPLHF TGTGCCAGCAGTACTAAGACAGGGGGGAGTTCACCCCTCCACTTT
TRBD1 TRBJ1-6 NA TRBV7-9 CASSTDGTGHSPLHF TGTGCCAGCAGCACCGACGGGACAGGACATTCACCCCTCCACTTT
TRBD1 TRBJ2-7 NA TRBV5-6 CASSLGTGDSSYEQYF TGTGCCAGCAGCTTAGGGACAGGGGACAGCTCCTACGAGCAGTACTTC
TRBD2 TRBJ2-3 few TRBV24-1 CATSDFGLAGNTDTQYF TGTGCCACCAGTGATTTTGGACTAGCGGGGAACACAGATACGCAGTATTTT
NA TRBJ1-2 NA TRBV11-3 CASSAGRGGYTF TGTGCCAGCAGCGCGGGGCGCGGGGGCTACACCTTC
NA TRBJ1-1 few TRBV4-3 CASSQENHYTEAFF TGCGCCAGCAGCCAAGAGAACCATTACACTGAAGCTTTCTTT
NA TRBJ2-7 NA TRBV5-6 CASSPLGFPYEQYF TGTGCCAGCAGCCCCTTAGGATTTCCCTACGAGCAGTACTTC